The clone carrying this TCR beta chain was seen only a few times. The antigen remains unidentified. The data originate from a study of beta chain features in type 1 diabetes. This CDR3 is 14 amino acids long. Germline V gene data show CDR1 as SGHDT and CDR2 as YYEEEE. The ends were cut back, 3 bases at V and 1 base at J, with 10 bases in the middle. Investigators reverse transcribed all isolated RNA, so they sequenced expressed TCRB transcripts. Method: immunoSEQ multiplex PCR; TCRdb's copy keeps in-frame clones and lacks some. The table has roughly 150,000 clones, around 8.6% seen once. Overall study findings and caveats: Comparison showed that naive, central memory and Treg TCRB repertoires appeared more similar among patients than among healthy donors. Shortening that was moderate but significant affected the TCRB CDR3s of Type 1 diabetes patients in all four CD4+ subsets.

The sample was central memory CD4+ T cells from blood. The chain employs TRBV5-6 and TRBJ1-1; tentative D call: TRBD1 (5 bases). The clonotype was recovered from a woman aged 18-30 years with type 1 diabetes. CDR3: CASSSLDRNTEAFF. The DNA of the CDR3 is TGTGCCAGCAGCTCCCTCGACAGGAACACTGAAGCTTTCTTT.